This is a list of T cell receptor beta chains from one sample in a study of human T cells and chemical hapten exposure. In TCRdb, the RACE reads were re-called with MiXCR into one record per CDR3 protein. The table has 300,000 to 450,000 distinct CDR3 sequences, about 4.4% seen once. Sequencing used whole blood, obtained in connection with sensitization to the hapten diphenylcyclopropenone (DPC). These receptors all stem from a woman in her forties or fifties with alopecia areata. Some clones in this sample may be carry-over from other donors' samples. CDR3s leave out the opening cysteine and the closing phenylalanine or tryptophan. Each record gives: D gene, CDR3 length, V gene, J gene, CDR3 protein. The D gene is left open where the match is weak.

>TRBD2|14|TRBV10-1|TRBJ2-3
ASSESVAGELDTQY
>.|11|TRBV20-1|TRBJ1-6
SARVDVNSPLH
>.|13|TRBV6-5|TRBJ2-7
ASSYLRDTAYEQY
>TRBD2|14|TRBV4-1|TRBJ2-1
ASSLRAGVSYNEQF
>.|9|TRBV6-5|TRBJ2-7
ASTRESEQY
>.|14|TRBV6-6|TRBJ1-6
ASRDLPGGYNSPLH
>TRBD1|12|TRBV12-3/TRBV12-4|TRBJ2-7
ASSPRGLGYEQY
>.|15|TRBV11-2|TRBJ1-2
ASSLVTGQGTNYGYT
>.|12|TRBV20-1|TRBJ2-1
SASKGGDYNEQF
>.|13|TRBV6-2/TRBV6-3|TRBJ2-2
ASSLIVAGTGELF
>.|12|TRBV5-1|TRBJ1-2
ASSLEVGRYGYT
>.|10|TRBV20-1|TRBJ1-2
SARKGRDGYT
>.|12|TRBV7-7|TRBJ2-1
ASSLGWGSREQF
>TRBD1|12|TRBV6-5|TRBJ2-2
ASSLQGETGELF
>.|11|TRBV6-6|TRBJ2-3
ASIGLSTDTQY
>TRBD1|13|TRBV12-3/TRBV12-4|TRBJ2-7
ASSYGTGAVYEQY
>.|12|TRBV5-6|TRBJ1-3
ASRFGTGGNTIY
>.|12|TRBV12-3/TRBV12-4|TRBJ2-2
ASCTHVVAGELF
>.|8|TRBV29-1|TRBJ2-1
SESSGGQF
>.|10|TRBV11-2|TRBJ2-3
ASSGHTDTQY
>.|14|TRBV9|TRBJ2-3
ASSVVGAGVPDTQY
>TRBD1|11|TRBV27|TRBJ1-1
ASQGAGFAEAF
>.|14|TRBV7-8|TRBJ2-3
ASSLVGGVGTDTQY
>.|13|TRBV21-1|TRBJ2-7
ASSNSGQSWDEQY
>.|15|TRBV7-8|TRBJ1-5
ASSLAGVPGGNQPQH
>.|12|TRBV27|TRBJ1-1
ASSFKGLNTEAF
>TRBD2|14|TRBV7-9|TRBJ2-7
ASSSGTSGYPYEQY
>.|16|TRBV7-2|TRBJ2-2
ASSGTTPNGVGTGELF
>TRBD1|14|TRBV12-3/TRBV12-4|TRBJ2-1
ASSLRTGNSYNEQF
>.|11|TRBV20-1|TRBJ2-7
SARGPESYEQY
>.|16|TRBV21-1|TRBJ2-4
ASSKDRGPHAAKNIQY
>TRBD1|11|TRBV20-1|TRBJ1-5
SRTRGPNQPQH
>TRBD1|18|TRBV25-1|TRBJ2-4
ASSELGTGGRGRAKNIQY
>.|12|TRBV15|TRBJ2-5
ATSRVALQETQY
>.|10|TRBV5-1|TRBJ1-2
ASMSDNYGYT
>.|13|TRBV2|TRBJ1-1
ASSELGGPKGEAF
>TRBD2|14|TRBV5-6|TRBJ2-1
ASRPGWGGRENEQF
>TRBD1|14|TRBV18|TRBJ1-1
ASSPNDRVRGTEAF
>.|14|TRBV2|TRBJ2-1
ASSEVGPLFYNEQF
>TRBD2|13|TRBV7-3|TRBJ2-5
ASSWTSGGSETQY